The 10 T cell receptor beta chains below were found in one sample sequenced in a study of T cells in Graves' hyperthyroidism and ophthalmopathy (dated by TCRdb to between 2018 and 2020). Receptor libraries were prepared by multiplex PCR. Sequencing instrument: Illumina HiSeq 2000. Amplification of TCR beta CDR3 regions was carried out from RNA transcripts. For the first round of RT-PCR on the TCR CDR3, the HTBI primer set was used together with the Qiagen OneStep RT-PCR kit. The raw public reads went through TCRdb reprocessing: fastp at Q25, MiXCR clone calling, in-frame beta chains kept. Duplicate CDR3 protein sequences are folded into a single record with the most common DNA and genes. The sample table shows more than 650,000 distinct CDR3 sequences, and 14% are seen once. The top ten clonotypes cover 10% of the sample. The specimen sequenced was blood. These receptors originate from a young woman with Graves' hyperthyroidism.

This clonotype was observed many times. CDR3 sequence reads: CASSSGEAATDTQYF. CDR3 sequence (DNA): TGTGCCAGCAGCTCGGGGGAGGCGGCCACAGATACGCAGTATTTT. The rearrangement links TRBV7-9 to TRBJ2-3; weak D call: TRBD2 (6 bases). V was pared by 4 bases and J by 2 bases, with 13 bases between. This CDR3 is built from 15 residues. Germline values: CDR1 SEHNR, CDR2 FQNEAQ (reference sequence).

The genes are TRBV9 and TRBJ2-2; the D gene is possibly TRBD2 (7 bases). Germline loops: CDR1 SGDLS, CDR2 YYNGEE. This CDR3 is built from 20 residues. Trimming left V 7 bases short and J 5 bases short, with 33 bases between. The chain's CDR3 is CASSTSRGHMSLRVTGELFF. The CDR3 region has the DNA TGTGCCAGCTCGACTAGCCGGGGGCACATGAGTCTGCGGGTTACCGGGGAGCTGTTTTTT.

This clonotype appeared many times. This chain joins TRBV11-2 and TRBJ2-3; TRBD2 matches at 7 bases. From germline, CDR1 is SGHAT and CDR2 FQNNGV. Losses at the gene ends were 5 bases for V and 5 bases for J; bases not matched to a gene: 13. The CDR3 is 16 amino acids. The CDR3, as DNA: TGTGCCAGCAGCCTTGGGGGGGGGAAGTACGGAGATACGCAGTATTTT. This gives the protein CASSLGGGKYGDTQYF. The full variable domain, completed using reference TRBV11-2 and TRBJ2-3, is EAGVAQSPRYKIIEKRQSVAFWCNPISGHATLYWYQQILGQGPKLLIQFQNNGVVDDSQLPKDRFSAERLKGVDSTLKIQPAKLEDSAVYLCASSLGGGKYGDTQYFGPGTRLTVL.

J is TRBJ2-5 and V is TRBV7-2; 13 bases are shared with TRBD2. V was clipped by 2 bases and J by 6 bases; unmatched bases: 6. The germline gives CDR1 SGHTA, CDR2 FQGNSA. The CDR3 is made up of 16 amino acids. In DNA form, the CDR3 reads TGTGCCAGCAGCTTAAAAGGGACTAGCGGGACTAAGACCCAGTACTTC. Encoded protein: CASSLKGTSGTKTQYF.

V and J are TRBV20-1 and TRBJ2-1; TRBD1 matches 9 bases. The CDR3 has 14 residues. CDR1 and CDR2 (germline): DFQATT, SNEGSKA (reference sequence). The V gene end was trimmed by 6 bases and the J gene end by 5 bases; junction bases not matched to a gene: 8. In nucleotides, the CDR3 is TGCAGTGCGGCCGGGACAGGGTCTAACAATGAGCAGTTCTTC. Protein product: CSAAGTGSNNEQFF.

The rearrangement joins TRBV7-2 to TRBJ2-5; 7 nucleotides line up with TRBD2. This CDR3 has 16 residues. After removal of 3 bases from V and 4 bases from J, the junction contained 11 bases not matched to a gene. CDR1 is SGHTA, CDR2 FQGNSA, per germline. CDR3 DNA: TGTGCCAGCAGCTTGGGGGGGAAATTAGCCCGAGAGACCCAGTACTTC. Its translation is CASSLGGKLARETQYF.

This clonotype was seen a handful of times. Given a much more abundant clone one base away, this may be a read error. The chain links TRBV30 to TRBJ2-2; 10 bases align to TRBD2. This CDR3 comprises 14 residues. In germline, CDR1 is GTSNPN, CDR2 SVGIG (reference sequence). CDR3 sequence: CAWKREGDTGELVF. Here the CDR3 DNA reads TGTGCCTGGAAGCGGGAGGGAGACACCGGGGAGCTGGTTTTT.

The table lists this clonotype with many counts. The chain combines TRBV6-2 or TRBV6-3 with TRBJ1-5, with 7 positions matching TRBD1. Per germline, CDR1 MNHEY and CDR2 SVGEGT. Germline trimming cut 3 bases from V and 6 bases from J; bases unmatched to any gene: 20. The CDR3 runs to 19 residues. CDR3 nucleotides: TGTGCCAGCAGTTATTTCGGGAAGTTCGACAGGGAGAGGATTCAGCCCCAGCATTTT. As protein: CASSYFGKFDRERIQPQHF.

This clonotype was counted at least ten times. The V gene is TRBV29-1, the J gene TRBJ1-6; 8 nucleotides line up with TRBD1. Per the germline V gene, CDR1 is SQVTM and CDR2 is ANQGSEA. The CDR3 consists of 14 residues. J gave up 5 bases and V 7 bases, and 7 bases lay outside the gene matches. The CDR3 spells CSATGQVHNSPLHF. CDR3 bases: TGCAGCGCTACGGGACAGGTGCATAATTCACCCCTCCACTTT.

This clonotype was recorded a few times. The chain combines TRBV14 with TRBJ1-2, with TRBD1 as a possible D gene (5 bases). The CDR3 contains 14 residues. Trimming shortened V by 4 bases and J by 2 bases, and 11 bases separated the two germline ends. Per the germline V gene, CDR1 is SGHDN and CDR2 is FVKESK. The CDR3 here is CASSPTWGNYGYTF. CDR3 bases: TGTGCCAGCAGCCCAACATGGGGGAACTATGGCTACACCTTC.